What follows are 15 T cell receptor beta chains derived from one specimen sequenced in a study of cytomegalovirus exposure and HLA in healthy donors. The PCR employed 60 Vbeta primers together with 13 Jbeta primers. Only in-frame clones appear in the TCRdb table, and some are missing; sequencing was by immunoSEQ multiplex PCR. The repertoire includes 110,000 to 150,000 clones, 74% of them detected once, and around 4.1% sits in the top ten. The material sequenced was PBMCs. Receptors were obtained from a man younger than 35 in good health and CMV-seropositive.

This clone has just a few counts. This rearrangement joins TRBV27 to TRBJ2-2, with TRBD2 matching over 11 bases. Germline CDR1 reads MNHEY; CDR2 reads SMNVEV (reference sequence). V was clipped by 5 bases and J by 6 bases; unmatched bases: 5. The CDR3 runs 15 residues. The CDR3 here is CASSLGLAGPGELFF. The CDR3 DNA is TGTGCCAGCAGTCTAGGACTAGCGGGTCCCGGGGAGCTGTTTTTT.

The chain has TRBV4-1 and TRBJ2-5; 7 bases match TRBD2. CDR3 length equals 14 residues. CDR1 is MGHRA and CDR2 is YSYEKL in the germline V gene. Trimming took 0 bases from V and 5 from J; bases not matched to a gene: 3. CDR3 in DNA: TGCGCCAGCAGCCAAGATATGGGAGGGGAGACCCAGTACTTC. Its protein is CASSQDMGGETQYF.

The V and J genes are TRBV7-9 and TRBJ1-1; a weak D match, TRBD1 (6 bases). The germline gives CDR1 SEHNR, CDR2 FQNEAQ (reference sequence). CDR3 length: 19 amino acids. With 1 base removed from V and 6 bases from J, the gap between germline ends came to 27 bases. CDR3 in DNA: TGTGCCAGCAGCTTAGATTTGTACGGGGGGCGAGGGGGGCACGCTGAAGCTTTCTTT. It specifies CASSLDLYGGRGGHAEAFF. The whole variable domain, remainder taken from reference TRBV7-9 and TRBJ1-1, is DTGVSQNPRHKITKRGQNVTFRCDPISEHNRLYWYRQTLGQGPEFLTYFQNEAQLEKSRLLSDRFSAERPKGSFSTLEIQRTEQGDSAMYLCASSLDLYGGRGGHAEAFFGQGTRLTVV.

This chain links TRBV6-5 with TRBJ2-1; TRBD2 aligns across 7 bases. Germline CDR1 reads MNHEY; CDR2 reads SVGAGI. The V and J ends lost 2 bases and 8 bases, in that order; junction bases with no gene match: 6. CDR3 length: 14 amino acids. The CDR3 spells CASSYTREVDEQFF. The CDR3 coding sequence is TGTGCCAGCAGTTACACACGGGAGGTGGATGAGCAGTTCTTC.

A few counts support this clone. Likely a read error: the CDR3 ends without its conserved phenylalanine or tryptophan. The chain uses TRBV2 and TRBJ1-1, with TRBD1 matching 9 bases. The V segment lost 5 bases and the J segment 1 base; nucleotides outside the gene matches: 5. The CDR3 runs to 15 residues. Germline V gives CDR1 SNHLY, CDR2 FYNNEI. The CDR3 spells CASSLQGAANTEAFV. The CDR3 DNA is TGTGCCAGCAGTCTACAGGGGGCAGCGAACACTGAAGCTTTCGTT.

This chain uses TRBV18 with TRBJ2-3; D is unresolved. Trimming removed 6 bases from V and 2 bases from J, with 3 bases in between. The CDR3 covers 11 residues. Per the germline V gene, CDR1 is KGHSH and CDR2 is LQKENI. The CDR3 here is CASSSTDTQYF. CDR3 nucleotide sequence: TGTGCCAGCTCCTCCACAGATACGCAGTATTTT.

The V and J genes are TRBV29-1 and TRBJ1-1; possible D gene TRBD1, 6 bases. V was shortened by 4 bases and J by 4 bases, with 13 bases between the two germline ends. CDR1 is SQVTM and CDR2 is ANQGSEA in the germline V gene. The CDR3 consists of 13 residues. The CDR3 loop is CSVGPGGLTEAFF. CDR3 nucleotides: TGCAGCGTTGGGCCTGGGGGCCTCACTGAAGCTTTCTTT. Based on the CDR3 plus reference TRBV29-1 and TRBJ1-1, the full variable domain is SAVISQKPSRDICQRGTSLTIQCQVDSQVTMMFWYRQQPGQSLTLIATANQGSEATYESGFVIDKFPISRPNLTFSTLTVSNMSPEDSSIYLCSVGPGGLTEAFFGQGTRLTVV.

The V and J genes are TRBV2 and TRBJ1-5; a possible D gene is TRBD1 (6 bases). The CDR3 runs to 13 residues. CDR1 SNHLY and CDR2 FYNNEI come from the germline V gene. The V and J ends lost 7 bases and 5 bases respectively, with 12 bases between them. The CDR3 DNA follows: TGTGCCAGCACCCAGGGGCGGGATCAGCCCCAGCATTTT. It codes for CASTQGRDQPQHF.

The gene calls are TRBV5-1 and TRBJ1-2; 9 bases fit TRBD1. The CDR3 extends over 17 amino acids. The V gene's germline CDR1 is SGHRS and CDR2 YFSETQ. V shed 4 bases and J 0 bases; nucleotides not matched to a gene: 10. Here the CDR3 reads CASSNTIQGAPNYGYTF. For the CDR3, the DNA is TGCGCCAGCAGCAACACAATACAGGGGGCTCCTAACTATGGCTACACCTTC.

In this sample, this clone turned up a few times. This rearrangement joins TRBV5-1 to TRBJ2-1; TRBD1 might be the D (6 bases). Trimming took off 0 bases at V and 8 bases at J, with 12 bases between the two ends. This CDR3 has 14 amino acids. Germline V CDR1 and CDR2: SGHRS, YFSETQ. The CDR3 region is CASSLVYRADEQFF. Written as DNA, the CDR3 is TGCGCCAGCAGCTTGGTCTACAGGGCGGATGAGCAGTTCTTC.

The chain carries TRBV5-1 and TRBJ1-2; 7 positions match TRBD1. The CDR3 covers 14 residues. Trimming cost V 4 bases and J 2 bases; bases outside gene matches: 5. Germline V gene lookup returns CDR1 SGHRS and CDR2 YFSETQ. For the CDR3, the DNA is TGCGCCAGCAGCGGAACGACAGGGAACTATGGCTACACCTTC. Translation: CASSGTTGNYGYTF.

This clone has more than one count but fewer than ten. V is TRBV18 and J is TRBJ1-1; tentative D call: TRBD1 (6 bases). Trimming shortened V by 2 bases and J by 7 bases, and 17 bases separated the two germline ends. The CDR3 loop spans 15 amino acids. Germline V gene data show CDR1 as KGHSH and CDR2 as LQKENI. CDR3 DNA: TGTGCCAGCTCACCATCAATGGGGGGGCTCGATGAAGCTTTCTTT. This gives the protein CASSPSMGGLDEAFF.

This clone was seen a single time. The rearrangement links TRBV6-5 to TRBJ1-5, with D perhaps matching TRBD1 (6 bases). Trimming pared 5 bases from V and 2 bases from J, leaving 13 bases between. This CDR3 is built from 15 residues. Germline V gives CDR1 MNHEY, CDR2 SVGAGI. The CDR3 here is CASSTSQGRNQPQHF. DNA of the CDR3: TGTGCCAGCAGTACATCACAGGGACGCAATCAGCCCCAGCATTTT.

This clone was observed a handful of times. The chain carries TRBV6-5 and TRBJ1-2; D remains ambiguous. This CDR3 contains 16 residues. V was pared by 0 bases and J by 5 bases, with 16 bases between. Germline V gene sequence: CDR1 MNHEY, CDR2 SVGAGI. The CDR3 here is CASSYSIGRQSYGYTF. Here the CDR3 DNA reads TGTGCCAGCAGTTACTCGATAGGGAGGCAATCTTATGGCTACACCTTC.

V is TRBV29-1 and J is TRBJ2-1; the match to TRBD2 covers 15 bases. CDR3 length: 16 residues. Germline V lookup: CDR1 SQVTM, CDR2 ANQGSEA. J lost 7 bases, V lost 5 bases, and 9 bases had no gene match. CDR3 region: CSVRTSGRAAGNEQFF. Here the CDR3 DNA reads TGCAGCGTTCGGACTAGCGGGAGGGCCGCGGGAAATGAGCAGTTCTTC.